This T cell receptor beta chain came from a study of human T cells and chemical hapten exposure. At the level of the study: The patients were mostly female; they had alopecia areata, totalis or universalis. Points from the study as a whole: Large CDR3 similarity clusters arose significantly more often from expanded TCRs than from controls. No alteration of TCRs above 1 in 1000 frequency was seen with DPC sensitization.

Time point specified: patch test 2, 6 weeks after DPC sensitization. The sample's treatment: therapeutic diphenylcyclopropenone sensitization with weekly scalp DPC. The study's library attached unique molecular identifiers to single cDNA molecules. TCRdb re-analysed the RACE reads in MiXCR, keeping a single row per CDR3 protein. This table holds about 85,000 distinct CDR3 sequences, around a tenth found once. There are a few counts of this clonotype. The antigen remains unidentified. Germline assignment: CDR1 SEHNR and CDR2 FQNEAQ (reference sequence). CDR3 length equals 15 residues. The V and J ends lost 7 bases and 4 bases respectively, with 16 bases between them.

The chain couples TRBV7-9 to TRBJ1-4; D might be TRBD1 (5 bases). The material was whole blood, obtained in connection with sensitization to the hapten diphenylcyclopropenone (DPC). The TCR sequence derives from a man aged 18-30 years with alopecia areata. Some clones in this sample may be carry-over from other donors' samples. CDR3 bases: TGTGCCAGCACCATCTCTGGGACGGGTAATGAAAAACTGTTTTTT. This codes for CASTISGTGNEKLFF.